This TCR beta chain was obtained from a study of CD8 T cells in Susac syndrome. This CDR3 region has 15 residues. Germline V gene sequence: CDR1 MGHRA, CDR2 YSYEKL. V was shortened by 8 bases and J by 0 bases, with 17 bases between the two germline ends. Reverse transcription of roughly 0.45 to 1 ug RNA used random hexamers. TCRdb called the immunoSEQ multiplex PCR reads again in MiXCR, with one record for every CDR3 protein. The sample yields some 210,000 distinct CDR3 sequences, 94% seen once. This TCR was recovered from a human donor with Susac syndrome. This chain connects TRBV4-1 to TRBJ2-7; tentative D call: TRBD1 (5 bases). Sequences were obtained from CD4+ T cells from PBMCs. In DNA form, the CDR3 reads TGCGCCAGCCGTCCTCAGGGATCCTTCTCCTACGAGCAGTACTTC. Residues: CASRPQGSFSYEQYF.